Described below is a single T cell receptor (beta chain) sequence and its context. Its antigen is undetermined. The sample belongs to a study of vaccination and CD4 T cells after COVID-19. Described treatment: approximately 11-day PBMC culture with coronavirus spike peptide pools or control peptides (ViraFEST assay). The Oncomine TCR Beta short-read assay was applied to DNA of cultured CD4+ T cells. TCRdb analysed the PCR reads with MiXCR anew, one entry per CDR3 protein. The sample comprises some 7,800 distinct CDR3 sequences, 60% of which are singletons, and around 30% rests with the top ten. Sequencing was done on a sample of CD4+ T cells from blood, cultured in vitro. The receptor was derived from a human donor who had recovered from COVID-19.

This CDR3 reads CASSLARVAGGYNEQFF. Here the CDR3 DNA reads TGTGCCAGCAGCTTAGCCCGGGTAGCGGGAGGTTACAATGAGCAGTTCTTC. The gene calls are TRBV7-6 and TRBJ2-1, with 10 positions matching TRBD2. The CDR3 is 17 residues long. Germline V gene lookup returns CDR1 SGHVS and CDR2 FNYEAQ. The V and J ends lost 0 bases and 4 bases, in that order; junction bases with no gene match: 6.